These 25 T cell receptor beta chains share one sample of origin, sequenced in a study of radiation and T cells in renal cell carcinoma. This table comes from immunoSEQ multiplex PCR, and its TCRdb copy is limited to in-frame clones, with some not included. The repertoire holds roughly 9,000 clones, with roughly 60% as singletons. Treatment specified: 15 Gy SBRT to primary tumor, nephrectomy 4 weeks later. Here the sequenced sample was tumor tissue, taken from a patient whose treatment included radiotherapy and nephrectomy. The receptors derive from a woman aged 45-60 years with renal cell carcinoma.

The chain employs TRBV6-5 and TRBJ2-7, with D hard to call. Looked up from germline, CDR1 is MNHEY and CDR2 is SVGAGI. This CDR3 is built from 11 residues. The germline V and J ends were trimmed by 6 bases and 4 bases, with 7 bases remaining between them. The CDR3 coding sequence is TGTGCCAGCAGCGGCCTATACGAGCAGTACTTC. Translating it yields CASSGLYEQYF.

This chain joins TRBV28 and TRBJ1-1; no definite D call. The CDR3 has 12 residues. V lost 3 bases and J lost 6, with 8 bases in between. CDR1 and CDR2 (germline): MDHEN, SYDVKM. The CDR3 bases are TGTGCCAGCAGTTTTTCTCCGGCTGAAGCTTTCTTT. This sequence encodes CASSFSPAEAFF.

The genes are TRBV6-6 and TRBJ2-3, with TRBD1 identical over 7 bases. The V segment lost 5 bases and the J segment 4 bases; nucleotides outside the gene matches: 6. The CDR3 covers 14 residues. Looked up from germline, CDR1 is MNHNY and CDR2 is SVGAGI (reference sequence). CDR3 nucleotide sequence: TGTGCCAGCAGTAGAGACAGGGCCCCAGATACGCAGTATTTT. Translated, it gives CASSRDRAPDTQYF.

This clone was seen more than once but under ten times. V gene TRBV2 combines with J gene TRBJ1-2; D gene uncertain. The CDR3 is 12 residues long. V was shortened by 1 base and J by 4 bases, with 4 bases between the two germline ends. Germline assignment: CDR1 SNHLY and CDR2 FYNNEI. The CDR3 DNA reads as TGTGCCAGCAGTGAAGGCGGCTATGGCTACACCTTC. Its protein product is CASSEGGYGYTF.

This chain links TRBV5-1 with TRBJ2-5, with 8 bases fitting TRBD2. Trimming removed 4 bases from V and 5 bases from J; junction bases left unmatched: 10. There are 15 residues in the CDR3. Looked up from germline, CDR1 is SGHRS and CDR2 is YFSETQ. The CDR3 nucleotides read TGCGCCAGCAGCACGCGGGGGGCCGCGTGGGAGACCCAGTACTTC. Translated, it gives CASSTRGAAWETQYF.

The chain employs TRBV9 and TRBJ2-1, with a tentative D call TRBD2 (6 bases). This CDR3 has 15 amino acids. Germline loops: CDR1 SGDLS, CDR2 YYNGEE. The ends were cut back, 0 bases at V and 3 bases at J, with 10 bases in the middle. The CDR3 is CASSVGGNNYNEQFF. The CDR3 DNA reads TGTGCCAGCAGCGTAGGCGGGAATAACTACAATGAGCAGTTCTTC.

V usage is TRBV14 and J usage is TRBJ1-1; D not resolved. The CDR3 covers 18 residues. Germline CDR1 reads SGHDN; CDR2 reads FVKESK. Deletions cut 1 base from V and 1 base from J, with 19 bases between. CDR3 nucleotides: TGTGCCAGCAGCCAAGCCCCCTGGCAGCGAGAAAGGAACACTGAAGCTTTCTTT. This translates into CASSQAPWQRERNTEAFF. The entire variable domain, with the rest obtained from reference TRBV14 and TRBJ1-1, is as follows: EAGVTQFPSHSVIEKGQTVTLRCDPISGHDNLYWYRRVMGKEIKFLLHFVKESKQDESGMPNNRFLAERTGGTYSTLKVQPAELEDSGVYFCASSQAPWQRERNTEAFFGQGTRLTVV.

The chain uses TRBV9 and TRBJ2-7; 7 bases align to TRBD2. The germline gives CDR1 SGDLS, CDR2 YYNGEE. This CDR3 region has 15 residues. The J segment lost 3 bases and the V segment lost 4 bases, leaving 10 bases of the junction unmatched. CDR3 coding DNA: TGTGCCAGCAGCCCGGGGGAGGGTGGCTTCTACGAGCAGTACTTC. It is translated as CASSPGEGGFYEQYF.

This clone is medium-sized within its sample. The chain carries TRBV11-2 and TRBJ2-3, with 8 bases identical to TRBD2. Losses at the gene ends were 1 base for V and 2 bases for J; bases not matched to a gene: 8. Germline assignment: CDR1 SGHAT and CDR2 FQNNGV. This CDR3 has 17 residues. Written as DNA, the CDR3 is TGTGCCAGCAGCTTAGGGGCTAGCGGGCTCCTCACAGATACGCAGTATTTT. The encoded protein is CASSLGASGLLTDTQYF.

The chain combines TRBV6-5 with TRBJ2-2, with D maybe TRBD2 (5 bases). Germline assignment: CDR1 MNHEY and CDR2 SVGAGI. The CDR3 has 13 residues. V was pared by 8 bases and J by 7 bases, with 14 bases between. Here the CDR3 reads CASRLRRGGELFF. CDR3 DNA sequence: TGTGCCAGCCGACTACGCCGTGGCGGGGAGCTGTTTTTT.

This clone was seen only once. The CDR3 region has the DNA TGCGCCAGCAGCCAATCCGCTAGCACCGAGCAGTACTTC. The encoded protein is CASSQSASTEQYF. The chain uses TRBV4-3 and TRBJ2-7; TRBD2 might be the D (5 bases). The germline V gene encodes CDR1 LGHNA and CDR2 YSLEER. V dropped 2 bases and J dropped 6 bases, with 11 bases sitting between them. The CDR3 has 13 amino acids.

In its sample, this clone was seen a few times. This chain joins TRBV27 and TRBJ2-3; the match to TRBD1 covers 9 bases. The CDR3 runs 17 residues. With V trimmed by 4 bases and J by 3 bases, 11 bases remained unmatched. Germline lookup yields CDR1 MNHEY and CDR2 SMNVEV (reference sequence). The CDR3 reads CASSSLDRDRVTDTQYF. In DNA, the CDR3 is TGTGCCAGCAGTTCATTGGACCGGGACAGGGTTACAGATACGCAGTATTTT.

The CDR3 bases are TGTGCCAGCAGTTTATGGACTAGCGGGGGGGCCCAAGAGACCCAGTACTTC. It encodes CASSLWTSGGAQETQYF. The genes are TRBV28 and TRBJ2-5; TRBD2 aligns across 14 bases. J gave up 1 base and V 0 bases, and 1 base lay outside the gene matches. The CDR3 extends over 17 amino acids. CDR1 and CDR2 from the germline V gene are MDHEN and SYDVKM.

The chain uses TRBV19 and TRBJ2-3; no clear D. Deletions cut 3 bases from V and 9 bases from J, with 16 bases between. The germline V gene encodes CDR1 LNHDA and CDR2 SQIVND (reference sequence). The CDR3 has 14 amino acids. The chain's CDR3 is CASSMGDGYQTQYF. The CDR3 DNA reads as TGTGCCAGTAGTATGGGCGATGGTTACCAGACGCAGTATTTT.

V usage is TRBV9 and J usage is TRBJ2-5; D is possibly TRBD1 (6 bases). This CDR3 is 15 amino acids long. Germline CDR1 reads SGDLS; CDR2 reads YYNGEE. V lost 3 bases, J lost 5 bases, and 17 bases lay in between. CDR3 nucleotides: TGTGCCAGCAGCGCACTACAGGGCCAAGGGGAGACCCAGTACTTC. Translating it yields CASSALQGQGETQYF.

In its sample, this clone is medium-sized. The chain is built from TRBV28 and TRBJ2-2; D gene unclear. The CDR3 runs to 15 residues. Germline-derived CDR1 and CDR2 are MDHEN and SYDVKM. V gave up 6 bases and J gave up 6 bases, with 17 bases separating them. The CDR3: CASSRAGRSAGELFF. The CDR3 DNA reads as TGTGCCAGCAGCCGTGCCGGAAGGTCGGCCGGGGAGCTGTTTTTT.

This clone has just a few counts. V is TRBV6-5 and J is TRBJ1-2; TRBD1 is a possible D gene (5 bases). The germline V gene encodes CDR1 MNHEY and CDR2 SVGAGI. The CDR3 is 12 residues long. V lost 7 bases, J lost 2 bases, and 8 bases lay in between. The CDR3 reads CASTGRNYGYTF. DNA of the CDR3: TGTGCCAGCACAGGGCGAAACTATGGCTACACCTTC.

V gene TRBV19 combines with J gene TRBJ2-2; TRBD2 aligns across 9 bases. Unmatched junction bases numbered 5, after V lost 6 bases and J lost 6 bases. Germline CDR1 and CDR2: LNHDA and SQIVND (reference sequence). The CDR3 is made up of 14 amino acids. In nucleotides, the CDR3 is TGTGCCAGTAGCGTTAGCGGGGGACCCGGGGAGCTGTTTTTT. Amino acid sequence: CASSVSGGPGELFF.

The chain links TRBV28 to TRBJ1-5; D not resolved. Trimming removed 6 bases at V and 7 bases at J, with 13 bases between. The germline V gene has CDR1 MDHEN and CDR2 SYDVKM. The CDR3 spans 13 residues. CDR3 region: CASSPNMGQPQHF. DNA of the CDR3: TGTGCCAGCAGCCCGAATATGGGACAGCCCCAGCATTTT.

The chain uses TRBV21-1 and TRBJ1-6; no check of the table's D call, TRBD1, against the DNA was made. TRBV21-1 corresponds to a pseudogene. The CDR3 spans 14 residues. CDR3 bases: TGTGCCAGCAGCCGCAGGGCCAATAATTCACCCCTCCACTTT. Protein: CASSRRANNSPLHF.

This clone occurred once. The genes are TRBV5-6 and TRBJ2-5, with 9 bases identical to TRBD1. Per the germline V gene, CDR1 is SGHDT and CDR2 is YYEEEE. The CDR3 length is 16 residues. V shed 2 bases and J 3 bases; nucleotides not matched to a gene: 8. DNA of the CDR3: TGTGCCAGCAGCTTAAGAGGCTGGACAGGGGAAGAGACCCAGTACTTC. It codes for CASSLRGWTGEETQYF.

V usage is TRBV7-2 and J usage is TRBJ2-2; a weak D match, TRBD2 (6 bases). Trimming took 0 bases from V and 7 from J, leaving 15 bases between them. There are 16 residues in the CDR3. Germline V CDR1 and CDR2: SGHTA, FQGNSA. Here the CDR3 reads CASSLAGTRGDGELFF. The CDR3 DNA reads as TGTGCCAGCAGCTTAGCGGGGACTCGCGGGGACGGGGAGCTGTTTTTT.

In its sample, this clone was seen a few times. This sequence joins TRBV7-2 and TRBJ1-2; D gene ambiguous. The CDR3 consists of 14 residues. The germline gives CDR1 SGHTA, CDR2 FQGNSA. Trimming took 0 bases from V and 5 from J, leaving 10 bases between them. CDR3 nucleotide sequence: TGTGCCAGCAGCTTAGCTGGAGAGCTTTATGGCTACACCTTC. It translates to CASSLAGELYGYTF.

This chain joins TRBV5-6 and TRBJ1-2; D call uncertain. The V gene's germline CDR1 is SGHDT and CDR2 YYEEEE. V was cut by 5 bases and J by 4 bases, with 9 bases left in between. The CDR3 contains 12 residues. The CDR3 DNA reads TGTGCCAGCAGTAGTGCCTTCTATGGCTACACCTTC. It encodes CASSSAFYGYTF.

On this clone itself: Other DNA sequences in the sample encode the same CDR3. The J gene is TRBJ2-7, the V gene TRBV27; D possibly uses TRBD1 or TRBD2 (5 bases each). V lost 3 bases and J lost 5, with 5 bases in between. Germline V gives CDR1 MNHEY, CDR2 SMNVEV (reference sequence). The CDR3 consists of 11 residues. CDR3 amino acids: CASSLGDEQYF. CDR3 bases: TGTGCCAGCAGTTTGGGGGACGAGCAGTACTTC.